The sequence of this T cell receptor beta chain was determined in a study of T cell repertoires in ileal Crohn's disease. About the study: At surgery, 35% of patients smoked, with median disease duration 7.9 years. About half received postoperative treatment, some ten with thiopurines and around 20 anti-TNF. General study results and limits: Every patient over 26.8% clonality showed endoscopic recurrence.

Germline CDR1 reads SNHLY; CDR2 reads FYNNEI. V was pared by 5 bases and J by 10 bases, with 3 bases of the junction left unmatched. The CDR3 extends over 12 amino acids. Around 0.55 micrograms of biopsy DNA per sample underwent TCRB immunosequencing. Some clones are missing from TCRdb's copy, which holds only in-frame ones; the method was immunoSEQ multiplex PCR. The sample consists of some 17,000 clones, around 65% of them appearing once. On this clone itself: Its antigen remains unknown.

The rearrangement uses TRBV2 and TRBJ1-5; 9 bases fit TRBD1. What was sequenced was ileal tissue. The source of this sequence is an adult with Crohn's disease. CDR3 bases: TGTGCCAGCAGTCCGGGACAGGGACCCCAGCATTTT. Encoded protein: CASSPGQGPQHF.